Many counts were recorded for the clone carrying this TCR beta chain. Its cognate antigen is unknown. An oligo carrying a UMI was ligated to the cDNA 3' end. An equimolar mix of RC1.1 and RC1.2 primed the beta chain across TRBC1 and TRBC2. TCRdb used MiXCR to reprocess the UMI-ligation and nested PCR reads, holding one entry per CDR3 protein. The table includes fewer than 40,000 distinct CDR3 sequences, about 7.3% detected once. The CDR3 sequence is 17 residues long. Germline assignment: CDR1 LGHNA and CDR2 YSLEER. V gave up 0 bases and J gave up 9 bases; unmatched junction bases: 14. This specimen belongs to a study of quantifying T cell responses using KT2 cells. About the study: cDNA was made from DNase-treated RNA using alpha and beta constant primers. The T4 ligation step was estimated to exceed 9% efficiency under optimum conditions.

Overall study results and limits: Input KT2 cell number predicted KT2 alpha and beta sequence counts linearly over several orders of magnitude.

The rearrangement joins TRBV4-3 to TRBJ2-1, with 7 bases aligning to TRBD2. The receptor comes from a human donor. The sequencing input was PBMCs spiked with cells of the T cell clone KT2. The CDR3 is CASSQDRSAGVVSEQFF. CDR3 bases: TGCGCCAGCAGCCAAGATAGGTCGGCGGGAGTCGTCAGTGAGCAGTTCTTC.